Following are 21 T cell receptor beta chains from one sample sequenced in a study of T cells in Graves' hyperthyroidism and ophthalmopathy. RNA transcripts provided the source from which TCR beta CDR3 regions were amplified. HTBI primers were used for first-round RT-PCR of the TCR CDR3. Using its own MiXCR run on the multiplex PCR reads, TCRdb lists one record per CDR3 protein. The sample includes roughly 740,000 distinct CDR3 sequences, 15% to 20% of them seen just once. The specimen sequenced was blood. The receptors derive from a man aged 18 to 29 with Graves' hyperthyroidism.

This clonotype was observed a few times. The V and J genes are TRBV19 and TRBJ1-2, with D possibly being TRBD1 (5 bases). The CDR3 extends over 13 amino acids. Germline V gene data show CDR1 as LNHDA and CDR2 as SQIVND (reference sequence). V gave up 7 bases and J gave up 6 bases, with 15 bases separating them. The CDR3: CASNSRRVDGYTF. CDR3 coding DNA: TGTGCCAGTAACTCTCGCAGGGTAGATGGCTACACCTTC. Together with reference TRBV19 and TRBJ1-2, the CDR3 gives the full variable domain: DGGITQSPKYLFRKEGQNVTLSCEQNLNHDAMYWYRQDPGQGLRLIYYSQIVNDFQKGDIAEGYSVSREKKESFPLTVTSAQKNPTAFYLCASNSRRVDGYTFGSGTRLTVV.

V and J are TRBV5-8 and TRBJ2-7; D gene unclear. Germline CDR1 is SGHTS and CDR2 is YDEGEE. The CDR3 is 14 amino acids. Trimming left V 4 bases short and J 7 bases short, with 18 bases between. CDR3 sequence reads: CASSNPGSSREQYF. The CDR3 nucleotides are TGTGCCAGCAGCAATCCGGGCTCCTCGCGGGAGCAGTACTTC.

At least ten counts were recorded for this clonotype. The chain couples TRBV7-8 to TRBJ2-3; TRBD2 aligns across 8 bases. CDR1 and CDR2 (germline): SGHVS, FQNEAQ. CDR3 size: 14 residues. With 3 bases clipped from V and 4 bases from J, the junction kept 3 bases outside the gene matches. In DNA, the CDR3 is TGTGCCAGCAGCTTGACTAGCGCACCAGATACGCAGTATTTT. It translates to CASSLTSAPDTQYF.

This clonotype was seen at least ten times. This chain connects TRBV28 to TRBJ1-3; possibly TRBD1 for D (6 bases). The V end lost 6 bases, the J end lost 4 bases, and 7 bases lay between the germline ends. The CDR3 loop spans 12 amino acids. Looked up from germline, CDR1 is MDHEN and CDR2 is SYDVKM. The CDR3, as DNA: TGTGCCAGCAGCCAGGGGGGAAACACCATATATTTT. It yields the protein CASSQGGNTIYF.

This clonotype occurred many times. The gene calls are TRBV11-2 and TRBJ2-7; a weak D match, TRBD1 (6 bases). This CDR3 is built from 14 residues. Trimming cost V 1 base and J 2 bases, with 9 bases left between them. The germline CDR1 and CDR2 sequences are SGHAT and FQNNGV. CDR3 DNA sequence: TGTGCCAGCAGCTTAGCCAGGGGCCCCTACGAGCAGTACTTC. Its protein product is CASSLARGPYEQYF. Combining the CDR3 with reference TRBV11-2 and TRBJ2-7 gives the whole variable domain EAGVAQSPRYKIIEKRQSVAFWCNPISGHATLYWYQQILGQGPKLLIQFQNNGVVDDSQLPKDRFSAERLKGVDSTLKIQPAKLEDSAVYLCASSLARGPYEQYFGPGTRLTVT.

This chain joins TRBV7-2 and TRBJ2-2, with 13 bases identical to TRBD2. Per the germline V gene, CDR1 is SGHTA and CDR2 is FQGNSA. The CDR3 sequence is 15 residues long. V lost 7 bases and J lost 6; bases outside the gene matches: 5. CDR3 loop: CASTELAGGPGELFF. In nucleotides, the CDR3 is TGTGCCAGCACCGAACTAGCGGGAGGGCCCGGGGAGCTGTTTTTT. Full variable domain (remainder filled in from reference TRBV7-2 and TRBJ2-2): GAGVSQSPSNKVTEKGKDVELRCDPISGHTALYWYRQSLGQGLEFLIYFQGNSAPDKSGLPSDRFSAERTGGSVSTLTIQRTQQEDSAVYLCASTELAGGPGELFFGEGSRLTVL.

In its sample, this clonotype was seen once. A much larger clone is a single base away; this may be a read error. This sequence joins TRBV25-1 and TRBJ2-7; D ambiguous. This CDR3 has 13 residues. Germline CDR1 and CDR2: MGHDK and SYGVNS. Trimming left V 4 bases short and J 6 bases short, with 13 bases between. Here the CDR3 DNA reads TGTGCCAGCAGTGGCAGGCCCCTTTTCGAGCAGTACTTC. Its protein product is CASSGRPLFEQYF.

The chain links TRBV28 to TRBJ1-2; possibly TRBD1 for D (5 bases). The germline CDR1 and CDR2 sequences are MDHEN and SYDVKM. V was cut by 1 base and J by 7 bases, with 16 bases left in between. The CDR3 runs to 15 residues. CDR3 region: CASSLSSWGSGGYTF. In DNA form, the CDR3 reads TGTGCCAGCAGTTTATCCTCATGGGGGAGTGGTGGCTACACCTTC.

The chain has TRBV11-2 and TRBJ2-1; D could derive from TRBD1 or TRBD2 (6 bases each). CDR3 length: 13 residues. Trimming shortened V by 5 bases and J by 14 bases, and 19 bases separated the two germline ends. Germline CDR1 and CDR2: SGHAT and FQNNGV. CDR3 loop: CASSQMTEGQEFF. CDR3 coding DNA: TGTGCCAGCAGCCAAATGACGGAGGGACAAGAGTTCTTC.

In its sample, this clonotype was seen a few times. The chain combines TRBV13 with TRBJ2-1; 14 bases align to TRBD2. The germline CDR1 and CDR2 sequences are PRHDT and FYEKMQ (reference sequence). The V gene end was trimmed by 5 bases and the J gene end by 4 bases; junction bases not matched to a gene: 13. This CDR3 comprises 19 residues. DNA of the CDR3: TGTGCCAGCAGCCCGTTAGGACTAGCGGGAGGCCCTCGTTACAATGAGCAGTTCTTC. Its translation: CASSPLGLAGGPRYNEQFF.

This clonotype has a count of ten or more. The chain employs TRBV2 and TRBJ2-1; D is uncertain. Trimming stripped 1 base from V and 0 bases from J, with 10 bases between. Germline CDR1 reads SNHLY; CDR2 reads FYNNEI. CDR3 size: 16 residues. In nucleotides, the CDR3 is TGTGCCAGCAGTGAAGAAGTGGGTAGCTCCTACAATGAGCAGTTCTTC. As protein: CASSEEVGSSYNEQFF.

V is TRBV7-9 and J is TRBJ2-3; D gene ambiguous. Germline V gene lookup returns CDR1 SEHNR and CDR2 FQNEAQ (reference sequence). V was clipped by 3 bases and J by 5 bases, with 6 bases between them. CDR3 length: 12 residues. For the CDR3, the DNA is TGTGCCAGCAGCTTCCCCCAAGATACGCAGTATTTT. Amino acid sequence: CASSFPQDTQYF.

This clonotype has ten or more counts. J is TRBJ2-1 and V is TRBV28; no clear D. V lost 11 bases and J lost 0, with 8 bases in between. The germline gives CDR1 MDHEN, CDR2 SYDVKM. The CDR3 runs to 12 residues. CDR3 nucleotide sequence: TGTGCCTCCAGGAGCTCCTACAATGAGCAGTTCTTC. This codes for CASRSSYNEQFF. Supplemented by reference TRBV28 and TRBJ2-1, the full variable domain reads DVKVTQSSRYLVKRTGEKVFLECVQDMDHENMFWYRQDPGLGLRLIYFSYDVKMKEKGDIPEGYSVSREKKERFSLILESASTNQTSMYLCASRSSYNEQFFGPGTRLTVL.

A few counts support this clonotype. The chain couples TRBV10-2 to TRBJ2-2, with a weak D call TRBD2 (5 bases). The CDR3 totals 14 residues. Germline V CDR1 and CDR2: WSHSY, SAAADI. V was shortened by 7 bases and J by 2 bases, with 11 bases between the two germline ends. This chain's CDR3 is CASKRRTNTGELFF. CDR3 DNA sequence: TGCGCCAGCAAGCGGCGCACAAACACCGGGGAGCTGTTTTTT.

The CDR3 coding sequence is TGTGCCAGCAGATCGGACAGTACTAGCGGGAGCTACGAGCAGTACTTC. Encoded protein: CASRSDSTSGSYEQYF. The chain is built from TRBV7-3 and TRBJ2-7, with 11 nucleotides matching TRBD2. V lost 6 bases, J lost 3 bases, and 10 bases stayed unmatched. The germline CDR1 and CDR2 sequences are SGHTA and FQGTGA. The CDR3 has 16 residues.

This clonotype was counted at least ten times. CDR3 DNA sequence: TGTGCCAGCAGCCGAATCGGGGGACAGGGGGGCAATGAGCAGTTCTTC. Protein sequence: CASSRIGGQGGNEQFF. This sequence joins TRBV11-2 and TRBJ2-1, with 11 bases lining up with TRBD1. Germline V gene lookup returns CDR1 SGHAT and CDR2 FQNNGV. This CDR3 is 16 amino acids long. The junction had 9 bases not matched to a gene; V was cut back by 5 bases and J by 6 bases.

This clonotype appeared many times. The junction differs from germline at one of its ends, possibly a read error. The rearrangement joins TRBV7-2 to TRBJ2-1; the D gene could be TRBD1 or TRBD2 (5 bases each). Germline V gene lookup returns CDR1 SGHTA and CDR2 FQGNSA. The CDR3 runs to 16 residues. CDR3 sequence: CASSARDRGSYNGQFF. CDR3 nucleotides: TGTGCCAGCAGCGCCCGGGACCGAGGCTCCTACAATGGGCAGTTCTTC.

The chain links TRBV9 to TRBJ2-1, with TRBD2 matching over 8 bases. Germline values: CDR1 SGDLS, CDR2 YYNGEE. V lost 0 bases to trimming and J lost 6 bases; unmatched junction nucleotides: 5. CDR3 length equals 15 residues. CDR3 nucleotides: TGTGCCAGCAGCGTAGGTGCAGGACTAGCCAATGAGCAGTTCTTC. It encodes CASSVGAGLANEQFF. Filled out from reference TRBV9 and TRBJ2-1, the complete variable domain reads DSGVTQTPKHLITATGQRVTLRCSPRSGDLSVYWYQQSLDQGLQFLIQYYNGEERAKGNILERFSAQQFPDLHSELNLSSLELGDSALYFCASSVGAGLANEQFFGPGTRLTVL.

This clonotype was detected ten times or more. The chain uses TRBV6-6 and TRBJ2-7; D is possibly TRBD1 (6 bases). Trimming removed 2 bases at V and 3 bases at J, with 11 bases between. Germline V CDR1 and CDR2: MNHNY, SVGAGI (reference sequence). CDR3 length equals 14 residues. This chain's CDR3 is CASSYAGEFYEQYF. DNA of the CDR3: TGTGCCAGCAGTTACGCAGGGGAGTTCTACGAGCAGTACTTC.

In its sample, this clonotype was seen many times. CDR3 sequence (DNA): TGTGCCAGCAGCCGCGGAGCAGGAACGGATACGCAGTATTTT. Protein: CASSRGAGTDTQYF. The rearrangement joins TRBV7-9 to TRBJ2-3, with D hard to call. The V end was cut by 5 bases, the J end by 6 bases, with 15 bases between. CDR3 length equals 14 residues. Germline CDR1 and CDR2: SEHNR and FQNEAQ (reference sequence).

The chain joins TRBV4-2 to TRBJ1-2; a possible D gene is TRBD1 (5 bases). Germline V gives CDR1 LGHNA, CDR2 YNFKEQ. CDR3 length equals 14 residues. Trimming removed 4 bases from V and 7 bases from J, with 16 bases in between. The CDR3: CASSLGTDLGGYTF. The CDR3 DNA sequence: TGTGCCAGCAGCCTCGGGACCGACTTAGGTGGCTACACCTTC.